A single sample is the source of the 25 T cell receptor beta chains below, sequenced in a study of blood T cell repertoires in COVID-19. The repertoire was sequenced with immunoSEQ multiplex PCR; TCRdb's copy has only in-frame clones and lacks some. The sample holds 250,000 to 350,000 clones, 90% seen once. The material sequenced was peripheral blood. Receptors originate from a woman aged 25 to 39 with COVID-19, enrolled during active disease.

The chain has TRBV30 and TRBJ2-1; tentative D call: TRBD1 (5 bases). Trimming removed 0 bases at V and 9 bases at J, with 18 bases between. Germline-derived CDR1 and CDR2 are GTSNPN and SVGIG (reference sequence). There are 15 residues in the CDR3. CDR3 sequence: CAWSVLQRGKGEQFF. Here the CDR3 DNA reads TGTGCCTGGAGTGTACTACAAAGGGGAAAGGGTGAGCAGTTCTTC.

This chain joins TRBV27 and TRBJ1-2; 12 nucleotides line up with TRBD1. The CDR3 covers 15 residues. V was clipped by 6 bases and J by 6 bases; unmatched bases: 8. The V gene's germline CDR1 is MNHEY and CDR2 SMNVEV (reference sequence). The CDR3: CASRGQGAFSDGYTF. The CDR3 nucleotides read TGTGCCAGCAGGGGACAGGGGGCATTTTCGGATGGCTACACCTTC.

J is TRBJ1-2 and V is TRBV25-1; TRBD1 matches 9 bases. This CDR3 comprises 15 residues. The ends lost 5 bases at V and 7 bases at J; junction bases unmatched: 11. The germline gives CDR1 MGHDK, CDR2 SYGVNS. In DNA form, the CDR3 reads TGTGCCAGCAGTCGCCCGGGACAGGGCAGAGCTGGCTACACCTTC. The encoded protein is CASSRPGQGRAGYTF.

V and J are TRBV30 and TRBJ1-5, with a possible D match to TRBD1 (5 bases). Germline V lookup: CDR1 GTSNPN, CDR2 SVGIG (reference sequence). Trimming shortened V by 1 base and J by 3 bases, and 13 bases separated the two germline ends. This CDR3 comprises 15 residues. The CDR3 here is CAWSAGGFNNQPQHF. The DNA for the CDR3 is TGTGCCTGGAGTGCTGGGGGGTTTAACAATCAGCCCCAGCATTTT.

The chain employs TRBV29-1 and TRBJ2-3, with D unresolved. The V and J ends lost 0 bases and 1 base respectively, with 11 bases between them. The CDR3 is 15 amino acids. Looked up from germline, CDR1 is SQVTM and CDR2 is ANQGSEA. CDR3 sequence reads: CSVEDRNRRTDTQYF. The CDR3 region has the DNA TGCAGCGTTGAAGATCGCAACAGACGCACAGATACGCAGTATTTT.

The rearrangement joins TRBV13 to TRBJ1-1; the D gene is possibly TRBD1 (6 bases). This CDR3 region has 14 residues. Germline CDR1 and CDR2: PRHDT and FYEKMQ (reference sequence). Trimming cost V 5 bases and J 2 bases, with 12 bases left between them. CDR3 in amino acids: CASSPLGANTEAFF. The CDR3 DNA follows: TGTGCCAGCAGCCCCCTGGGGGCTAACACTGAAGCTTTCTTT.

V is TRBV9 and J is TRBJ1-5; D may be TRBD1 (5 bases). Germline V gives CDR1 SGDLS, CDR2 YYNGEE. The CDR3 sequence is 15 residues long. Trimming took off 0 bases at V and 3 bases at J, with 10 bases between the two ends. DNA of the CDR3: TGTGCCAGCAGCGTAGATCCAGGGCCCAATCAGCCCCAGCATTTT. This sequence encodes CASSVDPGPNQPQHF.

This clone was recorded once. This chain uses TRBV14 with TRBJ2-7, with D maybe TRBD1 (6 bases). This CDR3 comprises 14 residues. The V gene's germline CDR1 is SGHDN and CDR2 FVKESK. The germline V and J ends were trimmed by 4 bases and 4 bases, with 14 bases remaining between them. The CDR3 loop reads CASSLRQASYEQYF. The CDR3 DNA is TGTGCCAGCAGCCTTAGACAGGCGTCATACGAGCAGTACTTC.

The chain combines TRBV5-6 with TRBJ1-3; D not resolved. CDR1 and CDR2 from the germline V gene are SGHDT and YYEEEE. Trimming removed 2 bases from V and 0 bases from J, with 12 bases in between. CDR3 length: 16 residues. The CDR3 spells CASSLNGVISGNTIYF. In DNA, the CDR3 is TGTGCCAGCAGCTTAAATGGAGTGATCTCTGGAAACACCATATATTTT.

In nucleotides, the CDR3 is TGTGCCAGTAGTATAACAGCTGCGGGTTATGGCTACACCTTC. It translates to CASSITAAGYGYTF. The V call is TRBV19, the J call TRBJ1-2; D unresolved. Trimming shortened V by 2 bases and J by 5 bases, and 12 bases separated the two germline ends. This CDR3 spans 14 amino acids. From germline, CDR1 is LNHDA and CDR2 SQIVND (reference sequence).

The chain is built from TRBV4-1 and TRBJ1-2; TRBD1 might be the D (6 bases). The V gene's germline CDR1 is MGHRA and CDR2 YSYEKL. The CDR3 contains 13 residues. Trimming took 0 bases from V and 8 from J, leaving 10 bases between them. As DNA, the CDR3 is TGCGCCAGCAGCCAAGACAGGGGTCGAGGCTACACCTTC. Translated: CASSQDRGRGYTF.

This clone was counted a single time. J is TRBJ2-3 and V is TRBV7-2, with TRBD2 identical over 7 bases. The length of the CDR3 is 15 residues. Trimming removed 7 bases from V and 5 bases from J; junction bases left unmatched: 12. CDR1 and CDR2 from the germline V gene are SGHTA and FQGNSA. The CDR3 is CASNAARVAGDTQYF. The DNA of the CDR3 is TGTGCCAGCAACGCAGCTCGGGTAGCGGGAGATACGCAGTATTTT.

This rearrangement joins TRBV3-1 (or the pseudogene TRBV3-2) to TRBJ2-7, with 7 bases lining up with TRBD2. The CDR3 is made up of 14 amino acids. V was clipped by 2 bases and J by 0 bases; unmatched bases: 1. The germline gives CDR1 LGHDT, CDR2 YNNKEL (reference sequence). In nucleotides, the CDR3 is TGTGCCAGCAGCCAAAGCGGGACCTCCTACGAGCAGTACTTC. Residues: CASSQSGTSYEQYF.

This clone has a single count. The CDR3 spells CASSYSGTTYNEQFF. DNA of the CDR3: TGTGCCAGCAGTTACTCTGGTACAACCTACAATGAGCAGTTCTTC. This chain links TRBV6-5 with TRBJ2-1; D remains ambiguous. The CDR3 extends over 15 amino acids. V was pared by 0 bases and J by 2 bases, with 8 bases between. Germline CDR1 is MNHEY and CDR2 is SVGAGI.

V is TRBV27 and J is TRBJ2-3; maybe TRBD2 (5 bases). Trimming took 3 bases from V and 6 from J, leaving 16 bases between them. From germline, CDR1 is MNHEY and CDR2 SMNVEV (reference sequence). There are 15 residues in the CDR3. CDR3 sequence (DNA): TGTGCCAGCAGTTTCTCCCCCCGGGGTGGGGATACGCAGTATTTT. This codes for CASSFSPRGGDTQYF.

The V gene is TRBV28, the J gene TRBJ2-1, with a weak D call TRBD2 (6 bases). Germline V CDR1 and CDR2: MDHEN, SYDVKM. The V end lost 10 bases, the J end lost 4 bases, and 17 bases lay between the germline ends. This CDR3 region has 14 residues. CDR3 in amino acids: CATLKELAYNEQFF. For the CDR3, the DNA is TGTGCCACTCTTAAGGAACTAGCATACAATGAGCAGTTCTTC.

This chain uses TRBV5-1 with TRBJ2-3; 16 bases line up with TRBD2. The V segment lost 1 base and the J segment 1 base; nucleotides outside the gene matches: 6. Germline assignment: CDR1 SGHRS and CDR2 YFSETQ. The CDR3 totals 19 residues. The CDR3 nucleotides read TGCGCCAGCAGCTTGAATTTCGGGACTAGCGGGAGGGGCACAGATACGCAGTATTTT. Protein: CASSLNFGTSGRGTDTQYF.

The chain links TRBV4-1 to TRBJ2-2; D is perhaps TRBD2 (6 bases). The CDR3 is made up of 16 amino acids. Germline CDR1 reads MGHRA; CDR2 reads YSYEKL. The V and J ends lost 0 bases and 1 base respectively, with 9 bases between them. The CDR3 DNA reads TGCGCCAGCAGCCAAGATAGGGGAGGGAACACCGGGGAGCTGTTTTTT. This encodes CASSQDRGGNTGELFF.

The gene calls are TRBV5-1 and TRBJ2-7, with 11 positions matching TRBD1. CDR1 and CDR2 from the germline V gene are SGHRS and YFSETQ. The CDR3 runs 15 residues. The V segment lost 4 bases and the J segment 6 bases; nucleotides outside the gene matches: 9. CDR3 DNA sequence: TGCGCCAGCAGCCCTACGGACAGGGGGCGCCGCGAGCAGTACTTC. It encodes CASSPTDRGRREQYF.

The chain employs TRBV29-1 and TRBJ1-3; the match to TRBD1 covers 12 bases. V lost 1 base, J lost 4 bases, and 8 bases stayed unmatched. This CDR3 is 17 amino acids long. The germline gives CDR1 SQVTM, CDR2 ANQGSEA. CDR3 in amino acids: CSVEVSPGTGGGNTIYF. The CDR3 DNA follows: TGCAGCGTTGAAGTTAGTCCCGGGACAGGGGGCGGAAACACCATATATTTT.

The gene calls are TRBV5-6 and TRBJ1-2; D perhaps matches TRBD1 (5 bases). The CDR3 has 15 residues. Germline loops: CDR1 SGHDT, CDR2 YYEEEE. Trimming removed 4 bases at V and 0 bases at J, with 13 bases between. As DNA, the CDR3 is TGTGCCAGCAGCATAAGGGGACTAGCTAACTATGGCTACACCTTC. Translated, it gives CASSIRGLANYGYTF.

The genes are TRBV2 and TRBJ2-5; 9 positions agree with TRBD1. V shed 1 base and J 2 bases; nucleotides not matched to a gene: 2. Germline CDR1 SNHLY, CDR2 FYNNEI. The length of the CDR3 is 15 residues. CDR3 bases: TGTGCCAGCAGTGAAGGGGGGACAGGGCAAGAGACCCAGTACTTC. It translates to CASSEGGTGQETQYF.

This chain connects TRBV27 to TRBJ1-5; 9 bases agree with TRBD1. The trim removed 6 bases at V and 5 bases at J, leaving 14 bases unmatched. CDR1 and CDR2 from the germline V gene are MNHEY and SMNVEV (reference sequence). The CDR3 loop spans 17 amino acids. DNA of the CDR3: TGTGCCAGCAGCCCCTTCCCGTTGACAGGGGGGGATCAGCCCCAGCATTTT. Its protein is CASSPFPLTGGDQPQHF.

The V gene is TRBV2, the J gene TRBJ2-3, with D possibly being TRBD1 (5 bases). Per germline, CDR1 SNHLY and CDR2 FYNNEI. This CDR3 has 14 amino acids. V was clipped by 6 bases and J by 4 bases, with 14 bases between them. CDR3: CASRKQVVPDTQYF. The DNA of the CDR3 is TGTGCCAGCAGAAAACAGGTGGTTCCAGATACGCAGTATTTT. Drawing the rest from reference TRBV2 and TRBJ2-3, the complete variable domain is EPEVTQTPSHQVTQMGQEVILRCVPISNHLYFYWYRQILGQKVEFLVSFYNNEISEKSEIFDDQFSVERPDGSNFTLKIRSTKLEDSAMYFCASRKQVVPDTQYFGPGTRLTVL.

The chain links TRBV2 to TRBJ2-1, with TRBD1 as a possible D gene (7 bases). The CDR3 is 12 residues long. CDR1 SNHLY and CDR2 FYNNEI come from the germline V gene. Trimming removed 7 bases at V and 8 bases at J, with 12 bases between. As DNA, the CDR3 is TGTGCCAGCAATCGCGGGACAGATGAGCAGTTCTTC. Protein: CASNRGTDEQFF.